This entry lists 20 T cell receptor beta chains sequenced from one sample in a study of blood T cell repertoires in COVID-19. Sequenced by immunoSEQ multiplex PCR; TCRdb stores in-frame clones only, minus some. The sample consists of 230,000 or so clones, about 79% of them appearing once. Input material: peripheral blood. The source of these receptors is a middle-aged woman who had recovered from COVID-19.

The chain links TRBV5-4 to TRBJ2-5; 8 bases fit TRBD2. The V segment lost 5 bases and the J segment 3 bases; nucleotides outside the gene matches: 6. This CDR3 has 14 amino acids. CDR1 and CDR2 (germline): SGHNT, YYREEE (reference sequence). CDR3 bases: TGTGCCAGCAGTGCGAGAGCGGGGGAAGAGACCCAGTACTTC. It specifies CASSARAGEETQYF.

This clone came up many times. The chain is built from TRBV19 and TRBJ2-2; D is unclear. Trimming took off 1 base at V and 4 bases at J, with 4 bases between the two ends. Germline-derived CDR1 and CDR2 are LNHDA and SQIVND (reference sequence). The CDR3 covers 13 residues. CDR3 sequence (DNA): TGTGCCAGTAGTATAGGGGCCACCGGGGAGCTGTTTTTT. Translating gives CASSIGATGELFF. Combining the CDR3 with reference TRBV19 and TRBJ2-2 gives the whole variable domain DGGITQSPKYLFRKEGQNVTLSCEQNLNHDAMYWYRQDPGQGLRLIYYSQIVNDFQKGDIAEGYSVSREKKESFPLTVTSAQKNPTAFYLCASSIGATGELFFGEGSRLTVL.

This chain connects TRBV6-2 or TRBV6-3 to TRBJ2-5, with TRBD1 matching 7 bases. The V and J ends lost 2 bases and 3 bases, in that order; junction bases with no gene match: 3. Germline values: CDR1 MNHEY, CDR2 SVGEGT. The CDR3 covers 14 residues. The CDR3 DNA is TGTGCCAGCAGTTACAGGGGGCGCGAAGAGACCCAGTACTTC. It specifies CASSYRGREETQYF.

CDR3 sequence reads: CASSQLTGAGYTF. CDR3 nucleotide sequence: TGTGCCAGCAGCCAGTTAACAGGGGCTGGCTACACCTTC. This rearrangement joins TRBV3-1 (or the pseudogene TRBV3-2) to TRBJ1-2; 7 nucleotides align to TRBD1. The CDR3 covers 13 residues. The germline CDR1 and CDR2 sequences are LGHDT and YNNKEL (reference sequence). Trimming cost V 3 bases and J 7 bases; bases outside gene matches: 5.

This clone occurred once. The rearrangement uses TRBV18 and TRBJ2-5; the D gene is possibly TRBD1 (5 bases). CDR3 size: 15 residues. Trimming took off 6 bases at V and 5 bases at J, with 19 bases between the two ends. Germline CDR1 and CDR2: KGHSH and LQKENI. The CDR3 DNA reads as TGTGCCAGCTCGCCAAACAGGTCCGCCCGGGAGACCCAGTACTTC. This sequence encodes CASSPNRSARETQYF.

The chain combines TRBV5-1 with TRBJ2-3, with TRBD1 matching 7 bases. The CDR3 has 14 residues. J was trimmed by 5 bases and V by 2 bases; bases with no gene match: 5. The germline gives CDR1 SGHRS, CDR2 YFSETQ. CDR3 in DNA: TGCGCCAGCAGCTTCCGGGACAGAGTAGATACGCAGTATTTT. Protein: CASSFRDRVDTQYF.

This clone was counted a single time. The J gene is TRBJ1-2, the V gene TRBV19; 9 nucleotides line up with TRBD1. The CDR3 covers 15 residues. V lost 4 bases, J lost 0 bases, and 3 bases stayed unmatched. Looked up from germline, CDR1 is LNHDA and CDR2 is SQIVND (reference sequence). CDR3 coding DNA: TGTGCCAGTAGTACCGGGACAGGGCCTAACTATGGCTACACCTTC. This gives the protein CASSTGTGPNYGYTF.

CDR3 DNA sequence: TGCGCCAGCAGCTTAGGGAGCGGTGGAAACACCATATATTTT. This translates into CASSLGSGGNTIYF. The rearrangement links TRBV5-1 to TRBJ1-3; D ambiguous. Germline V gives CDR1 SGHRS, CDR2 YFSETQ. Trimming removed 2 bases at V and 3 bases at J, with 9 bases between. CDR3 length equals 14 residues.

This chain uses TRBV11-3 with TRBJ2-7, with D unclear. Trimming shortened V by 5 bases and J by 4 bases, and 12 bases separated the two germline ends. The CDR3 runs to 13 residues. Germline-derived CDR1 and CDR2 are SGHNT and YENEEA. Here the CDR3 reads CASSLRNGYEQYF. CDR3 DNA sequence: TGTGCCAGCAGCCTGCGTAACGGGTACGAGCAGTACTTC.

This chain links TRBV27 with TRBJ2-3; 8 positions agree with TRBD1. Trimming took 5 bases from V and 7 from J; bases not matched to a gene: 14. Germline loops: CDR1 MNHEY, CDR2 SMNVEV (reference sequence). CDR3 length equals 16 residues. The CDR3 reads CASSTLTGAHWHTQYF. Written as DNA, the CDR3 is TGTGCCAGCAGTACCCTGACAGGGGCCCATTGGCATACGCAGTATTTT.

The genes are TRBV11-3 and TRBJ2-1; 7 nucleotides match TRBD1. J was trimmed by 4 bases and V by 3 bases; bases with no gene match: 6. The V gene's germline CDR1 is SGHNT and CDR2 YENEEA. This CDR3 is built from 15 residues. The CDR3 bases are TGTGCCAGCAGCTTTGAGGGGGCAAGGTACAATGAGCAGTTCTTC. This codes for CASSFEGARYNEQFF.

In DNA, the CDR3 is TGTGCCAGCAGGCAGGACAGAGCGGATGAAAAACTGTTTTTT. It codes for CASRQDRADEKLFF. The chain carries TRBV25-1 and TRBJ1-4, with a tentative D call TRBD1 (6 bases). V lost 6 bases, J lost 6 bases, and 14 bases lay in between. Germline-derived CDR1 and CDR2 are MGHDK and SYGVNS. The CDR3 extends over 14 amino acids.

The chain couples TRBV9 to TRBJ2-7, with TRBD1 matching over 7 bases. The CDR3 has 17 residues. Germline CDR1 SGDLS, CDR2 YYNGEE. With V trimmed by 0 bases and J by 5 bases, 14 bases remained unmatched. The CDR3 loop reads CASSVEDRAGGNHEQYF. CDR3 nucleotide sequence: TGTGCCAGCAGCGTAGAGGATAGGGCAGGGGGTAACCACGAGCAGTACTTC.

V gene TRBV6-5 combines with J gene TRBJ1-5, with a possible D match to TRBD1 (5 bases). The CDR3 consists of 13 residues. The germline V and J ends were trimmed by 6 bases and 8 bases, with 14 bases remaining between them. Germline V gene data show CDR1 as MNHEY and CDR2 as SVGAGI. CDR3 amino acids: CASRILPGEPQHF. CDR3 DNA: TGTGCCAGCAGGATTCTTCCGGGGGAGCCCCAGCATTTT.

CDR3 sequence: CASSLALYSQETQYF. As DNA, the CDR3 is TGTGCCAGCAGCTTAGCGCTTTACAGCCAAGAGACCCAGTACTTC. The V call is TRBV11-1, the J call TRBJ2-5; no clear D gene. CDR1 is SGHAT, CDR2 FQDESV, per germline (reference sequence). Trimming stripped 0 bases from V and 1 base from J, with 9 bases between. The CDR3 contains 15 residues.

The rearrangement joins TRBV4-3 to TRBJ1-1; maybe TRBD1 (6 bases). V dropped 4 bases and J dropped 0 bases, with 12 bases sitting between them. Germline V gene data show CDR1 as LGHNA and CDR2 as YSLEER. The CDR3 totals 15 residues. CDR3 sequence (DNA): TGCGCCAGCAGCCTTTCCGGGACATTGAACACTGAAGCTTTCTTT. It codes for CASSLSGTLNTEAFF.

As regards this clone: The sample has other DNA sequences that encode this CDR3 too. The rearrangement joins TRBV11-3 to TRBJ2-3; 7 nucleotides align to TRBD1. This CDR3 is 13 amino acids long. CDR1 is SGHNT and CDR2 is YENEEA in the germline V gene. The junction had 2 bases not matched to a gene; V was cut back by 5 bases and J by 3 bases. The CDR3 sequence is CASSHRGTDTQYF. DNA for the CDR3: TGTGCCAGCAGCCACAGGGGTACAGATACGCAGTATTTT.

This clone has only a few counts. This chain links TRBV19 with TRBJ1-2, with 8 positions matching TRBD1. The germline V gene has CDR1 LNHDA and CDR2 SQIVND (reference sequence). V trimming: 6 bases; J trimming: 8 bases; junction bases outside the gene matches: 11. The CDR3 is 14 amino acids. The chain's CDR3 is CASSPRGLHRGYTF. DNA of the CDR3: TGTGCCAGTAGCCCCAGGGGGCTCCATCGAGGCTACACCTTC.

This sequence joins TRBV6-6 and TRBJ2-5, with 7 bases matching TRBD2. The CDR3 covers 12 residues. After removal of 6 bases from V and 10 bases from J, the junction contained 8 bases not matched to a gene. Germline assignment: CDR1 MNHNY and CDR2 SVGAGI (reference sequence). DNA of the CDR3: TGTGCCAGCAGCTGGGGAGGGGATGACCAGTACTTC. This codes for CASSWGGDDQYF.

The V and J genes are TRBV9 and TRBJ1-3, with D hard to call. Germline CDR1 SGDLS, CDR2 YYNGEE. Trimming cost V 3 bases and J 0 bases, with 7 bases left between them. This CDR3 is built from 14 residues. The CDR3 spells CASSDGFSGNTIYF. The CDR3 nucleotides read TGTGCCAGCAGCGACGGTTTCTCTGGAAACACCATATATTTT.